The 20 T cell receptor beta chains below come from one sample, sequenced in a study of blood T cell repertoires in COVID-19. Generated by immunoSEQ multiplex PCR, the TCRdb table keeps only in-frame clones and is missing some. The table includes 150,000 to 200,000 clones, 65% to 90% detected once. What was sequenced was peripheral blood. The receptors were sampled from a man in his 60s with acute or convalescent COVID-19.

The V call is TRBV7-2, the J call TRBJ1-1; possible D gene TRBD1, 5 bases. The V gene lost 1 base and the J gene lost 1 base, with 10 bases spanning the gap. Germline V lookup: CDR1 SGHTA, CDR2 FQGNSA. There are 15 residues in the CDR3. The CDR3 region has the DNA TGTGCCAGCAGCTTAGGGCAGGGAGGGAACACTGAAGCTTTCTTT. As protein: CASSLGQGGNTEAFF.

The chain links TRBV20-1 to TRBJ2-1; 7 positions agree with TRBD2. The V gene's germline CDR1 is DFQATT and CDR2 SNEGSKA (reference sequence). Trimming cost V 3 bases and J 8 bases; bases outside gene matches: 4. The CDR3 totals 12 residues. The CDR3 sequence is CSASLADDEQFF. Written as DNA, the CDR3 is TGCAGTGCTAGTCTAGCGGATGATGAGCAGTTCTTC.

V is TRBV7-2 and J is TRBJ2-7; 7 positions match TRBD2. Germline V lookup: CDR1 SGHTA, CDR2 FQGNSA. CDR3 length: 16 amino acids. Trimming at V came to 4 bases and at J to 0 bases, leaving 9 bases not matched to a gene. CDR3: CASSWLGGSLSYEQYF. The CDR3 region has the DNA TGTGCCAGCAGCTGGCTAGGCGGGAGCCTCTCCTACGAGCAGTACTTC.

V gene TRBV10-2 combines with J gene TRBJ1-5; no reliable D call. V lost 8 bases, J lost 6 bases, and 11 bases lay in between. CDR1 and CDR2 from the germline V gene are WSHSY and SAAADI. This CDR3 contains 12 residues. The CDR3 sequence is CASSDGIQPQHF. The CDR3 DNA follows: TGCGCCAGCTCCGACGGGATTCAGCCCCAGCATTTT.

This chain joins TRBV28 and TRBJ1-5; D call uncertain. Germline assignment: CDR1 MDHEN and CDR2 SYDVKM. V was shortened by 2 bases and J by 7 bases, with 12 bases between the two germline ends. This CDR3 comprises 14 residues. The DNA for the CDR3 is TGTGCCAGCAGTTTAAGGTGGGGAGGGCAGCCCCAGCATTTT. The encoded protein is CASSLRWGGQPQHF.

V and J are TRBV6-6 and TRBJ2-7; 8 bases align to TRBD2. Germline CDR1 and CDR2: MNHNY and SVGAGI (reference sequence). J was trimmed by 2 bases and V by 6 bases; bases with no gene match: 15. This CDR3 comprises 17 residues. DNA of the CDR3: TGTGCCAGCAGCCGAAATCTAGCGGGCTCAACTCCCTACGAGCAGTACTTC. Translating gives CASSRNLAGSTPYEQYF.

This rearrangement joins TRBV6-5 to TRBJ1-2, with 8 bases identical to TRBD1. The trim removed 1 base at V and 8 bases at J, leaving 6 bases unmatched. Per germline, CDR1 MNHEY and CDR2 SVGAGI. This CDR3 has 14 amino acids. The CDR3 DNA sequence: TGTGCCAGCAGTTACTTTGGGACAGGAGAAGGCTACACCTTC. This gives the protein CASSYFGTGEGYTF.

The rearrangement joins TRBV7-2 to TRBJ1-6, with 9 positions matching TRBD1. The V and J ends lost 4 bases and 7 bases, in that order; junction bases with no gene match: 8. This CDR3 is built from 16 residues. From germline, CDR1 is SGHTA and CDR2 FQGNSA. The CDR3 loop reads CASSSRGTGPNSPLHF. CDR3 DNA sequence: TGTGCCAGCAGCTCCCGAGGGACAGGGCCCAATTCACCCCTCCACTTT.

This clone was recorded once. The rearrangement uses TRBV2 and TRBJ2-5, with 11 positions matching TRBD2. Germline CDR1 is SNHLY and CDR2 is FYNNEI. This CDR3 has 17 amino acids. V shed 2 bases and J 2 bases; nucleotides not matched to a gene: 7. The DNA for the CDR3 is TGTGCCAGCAGTGAATATACTAGCGGGAGTTTGCAAGAGACCCAGTACTTC. The encoded protein is CASSEYTSGSLQETQYF.

The CDR3 region has the DNA TGTGCCATCAGAGATACAGGGGTAGGCACCGGGGAGCTGTTTTTT. Encoded protein: CAIRDTGVGTGELFF. The chain couples TRBV10-3 to TRBJ2-2; 7 nucleotides agree with TRBD1. This CDR3 has 15 residues. The V segment lost 6 bases and the J segment 4 bases; nucleotides outside the gene matches: 8. Germline V lookup: CDR1 ENHRY, CDR2 SYGVKD.

CDR3 nucleotides: TGTGCCAGCAGCTTACAGGCTGCGGGAGTTTCCACCGGGGAGCTGTTTTTT. It is translated as CASSLQAAGVSTGELFF. The chain combines TRBV7-8 with TRBJ2-2; 7 positions match TRBD2. J gave up 4 bases and V 2 bases, and 10 bases lay outside the gene matches. This CDR3 comprises 17 residues. CDR1 SGHVS and CDR2 FQNEAQ come from the germline V gene.

This clone appeared once. The CDR3 sequence: CASSELGTGPQPQHF. Here the CDR3 DNA reads TGTGCCAGCAGTGAATTGGGGACAGGGCCTCAGCCCCAGCATTTT. V gene TRBV6-1 combines with J gene TRBJ1-5; 9 bases map to TRBD1. This CDR3 comprises 15 residues. Trimming took 2 bases from V and 6 from J; bases not matched to a gene: 5. CDR1 is MNHNS and CDR2 is SASEGT in the germline V gene.

This chain joins TRBV10-3 and TRBJ1-1; weak D call: TRBD1 (5 bases). The CDR3 extends over 16 amino acids. Germline CDR1 and CDR2: ENHRY and SYGVKD. V lost 5 bases, J lost 1 base, and 17 bases lay in between. As DNA, the CDR3 is TGTGCCATCAGTCCGGGGGGACTGGGAAGGAACACTGAAGCTTTCTTT. As protein: CAISPGGLGRNTEAFF.

The CDR3 nucleotides read TGTGCCAGCTCCCTGGACAGGGCCCACGAGCAGTACTTC. It translates to CASSLDRAHEQYF. The rearrangement links TRBV6-5 to TRBJ2-7, with 8 bases aligning to TRBD1. This CDR3 comprises 13 residues. V was clipped by 8 bases and J by 5 bases; unmatched bases: 8. The germline CDR1 and CDR2 sequences are MNHEY and SVGAGI.

This clone has just one count. V usage is TRBV5-4 and J usage is TRBJ2-2; 12 nucleotides line up with TRBD2. The CDR3 is 17 amino acids. Germline loops: CDR1 SGHNT, CDR2 YYREEE (reference sequence). The ends lost 3 bases at V and 2 bases at J; junction bases unmatched: 5. The CDR3 sequence is CASSSGGLAGNTGELFF. The CDR3 DNA is TGTGCCAGCAGCTCGGGCGGACTAGCGGGAAACACCGGGGAGCTGTTTTTT.

The genes are TRBV28 and TRBJ1-6, with TRBD1 as a possible D gene (5 bases). This CDR3 has 14 residues. Germline assignment: CDR1 MDHEN and CDR2 SYDVKM. Between the trimmed V and J ends, which lost 2 bases and 8 bases, there was a span of 10 bases. The chain's CDR3 is CASSLGPGDSPLHF. The CDR3 region has the DNA TGTGCCAGCAGTTTAGGGCCGGGGGATTCACCCCTCCACTTT.

CDR3 protein: CASSLGMGGSNQPQHF. CDR3 sequence (DNA): TGTGCCAGCAGTTTGGGCATGGGGGGGAGCAATCAGCCCCAGCATTTT. This chain joins TRBV28 and TRBJ1-5; a possible D gene is TRBD1 (5 bases). Germline V gene data show CDR1 as MDHEN and CDR2 as SYDVKM. CDR3 length: 16 residues. The V end lost 3 bases, the J end lost 1 base, and 13 bases lay between the germline ends.

The CDR3 is CAIRTGTNLATEAFF. The CDR3 region has the DNA TGTGCCATCAGAACCGGGACAAATCTGGCCACTGAAGCTTTCTTT. J is TRBJ1-1 and V is TRBV10-3; TRBD1 is a possible D gene (6 bases). This CDR3 has 15 amino acids. The germline V gene has CDR1 ENHRY and CDR2 SYGVKD. V lost 6 bases and J lost 4, with 18 bases in between.

CDR3 region: CASSVLAHGPNEQFF. Written as DNA, the CDR3 is TGTGCCAGCAGCGTACTAGCCCACGGGCCTAATGAGCAGTTCTTC. The chain recombines TRBV9 with TRBJ2-1; D is possibly TRBD2 (5 bases). The CDR3 runs to 15 residues. Trimming took off 1 base at V and 7 bases at J, with 15 bases between the two ends. Germline CDR1 and CDR2: SGDLS and YYNGEE. Complete variable domain (other parts from reference TRBV9 and TRBJ2-1): DSGVTQTPKHLITATGQRVTLRCSPRSGDLSVYWYQQSLDQGLQFLIQYYNGEERAKGNILERFSAQQFPDLHSELNLSSLELGDSALYFCASSVLAHGPNEQFFGPGTRLTVL.

The chain couples TRBV3-1 (or the pseudogene TRBV3-2) to TRBJ2-7; D may be TRBD2 (6 bases). This CDR3 region has 15 residues. Looked up from germline, CDR1 is LGHDT and CDR2 is YNNKEL (reference sequence). V shed 1 base and J shed 1 base, with 11 bases lying between them. DNA for the CDR3: TGTGCCAGCAGCCAAGTTCTAGCGACGTCCTACGAGCAGTACTTC. Translating gives CASSQVLATSYEQYF.